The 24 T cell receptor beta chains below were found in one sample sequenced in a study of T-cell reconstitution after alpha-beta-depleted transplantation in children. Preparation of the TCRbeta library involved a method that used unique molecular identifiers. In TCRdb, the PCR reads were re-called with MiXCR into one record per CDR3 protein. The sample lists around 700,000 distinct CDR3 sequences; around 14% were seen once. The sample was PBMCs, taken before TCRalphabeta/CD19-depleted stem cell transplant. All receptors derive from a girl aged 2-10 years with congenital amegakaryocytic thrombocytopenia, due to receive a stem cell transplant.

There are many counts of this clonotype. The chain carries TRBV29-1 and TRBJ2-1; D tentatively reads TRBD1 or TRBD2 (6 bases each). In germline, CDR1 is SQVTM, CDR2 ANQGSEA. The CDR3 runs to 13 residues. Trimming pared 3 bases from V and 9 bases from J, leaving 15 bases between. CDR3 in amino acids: CSVEIPGAGEQFF. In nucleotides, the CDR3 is TGCAGCGTTGAGATCCCGGGGGCTGGTGAGCAGTTCTTC.

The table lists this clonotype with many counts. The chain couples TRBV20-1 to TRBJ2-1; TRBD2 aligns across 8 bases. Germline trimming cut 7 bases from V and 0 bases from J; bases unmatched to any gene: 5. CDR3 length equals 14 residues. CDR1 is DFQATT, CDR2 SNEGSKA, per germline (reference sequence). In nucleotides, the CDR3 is TGCAGTGTCAGAAGCGGGAGCTCCTACAATGAGCAGTTCTTC. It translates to CSVRSGSSYNEQFF.

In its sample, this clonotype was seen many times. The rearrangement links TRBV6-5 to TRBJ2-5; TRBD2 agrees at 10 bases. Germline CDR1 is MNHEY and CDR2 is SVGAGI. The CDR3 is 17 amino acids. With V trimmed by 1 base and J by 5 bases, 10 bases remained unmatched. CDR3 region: CASSYLASGRSLETQYF. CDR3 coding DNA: TGTGCCAGCAGTTACTTGGCTAGCGGGAGATCGCTGGAGACCCAGTACTTC.

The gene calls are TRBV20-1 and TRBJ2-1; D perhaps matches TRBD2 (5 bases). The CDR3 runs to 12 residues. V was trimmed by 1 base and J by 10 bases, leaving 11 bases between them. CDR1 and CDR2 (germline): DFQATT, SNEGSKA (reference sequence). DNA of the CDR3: TGCAGTGCTAGAGGGAAGCCGGGGGAGCAGTTCTTC. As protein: CSARGKPGEQFF.

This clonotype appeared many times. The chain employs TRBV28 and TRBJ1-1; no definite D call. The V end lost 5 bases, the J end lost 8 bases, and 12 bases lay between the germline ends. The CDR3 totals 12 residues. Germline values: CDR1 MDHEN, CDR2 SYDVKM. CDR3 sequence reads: CASSNRRSEAFF. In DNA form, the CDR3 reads TGTGCCAGCAGTAACCGACGGAGCGAAGCTTTCTTT.

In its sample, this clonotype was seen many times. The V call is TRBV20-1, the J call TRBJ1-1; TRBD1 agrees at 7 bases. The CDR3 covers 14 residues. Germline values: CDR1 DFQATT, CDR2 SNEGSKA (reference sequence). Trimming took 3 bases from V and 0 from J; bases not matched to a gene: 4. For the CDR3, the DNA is TGCAGTGCTAGGGACAGGATCATGAACACTGAAGCTTTCTTT. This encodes CSARDRIMNTEAFF.

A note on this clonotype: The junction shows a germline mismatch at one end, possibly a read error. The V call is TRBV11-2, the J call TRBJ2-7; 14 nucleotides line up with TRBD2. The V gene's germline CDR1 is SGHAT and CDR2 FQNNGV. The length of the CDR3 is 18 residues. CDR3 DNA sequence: TGTGCCAGCAGCTTCCGACTAGCGGGAGGGCGATTTTCCTACGAGCGGTACTTC. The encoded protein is CASSFRLAGGRFSYERYF.

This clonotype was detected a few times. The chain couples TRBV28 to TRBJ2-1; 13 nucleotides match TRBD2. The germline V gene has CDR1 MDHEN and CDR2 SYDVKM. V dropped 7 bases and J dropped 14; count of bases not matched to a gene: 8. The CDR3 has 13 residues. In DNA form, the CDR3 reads TGTGCCAGCACCGGACGGACTAGCGGGGGAAAGTTCTTC. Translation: CASTGRTSGGKFF.

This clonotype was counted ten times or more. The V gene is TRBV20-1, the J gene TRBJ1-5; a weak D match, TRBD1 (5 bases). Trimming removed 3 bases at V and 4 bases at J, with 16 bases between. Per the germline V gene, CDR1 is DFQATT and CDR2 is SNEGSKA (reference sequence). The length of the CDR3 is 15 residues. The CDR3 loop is CSARLPGTVNQPQHF. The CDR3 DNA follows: TGCAGTGCTAGGCTTCCCGGGACCGTTAATCAGCCCCAGCATTTT.

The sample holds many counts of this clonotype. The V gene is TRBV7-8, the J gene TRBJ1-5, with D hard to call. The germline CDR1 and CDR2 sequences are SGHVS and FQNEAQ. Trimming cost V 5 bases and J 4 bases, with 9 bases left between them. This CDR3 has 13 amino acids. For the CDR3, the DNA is TGTGCCAGCAGCCTCAGCGAGAATCAGCCCCAGCATTTT. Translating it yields CASSLSENQPQHF.

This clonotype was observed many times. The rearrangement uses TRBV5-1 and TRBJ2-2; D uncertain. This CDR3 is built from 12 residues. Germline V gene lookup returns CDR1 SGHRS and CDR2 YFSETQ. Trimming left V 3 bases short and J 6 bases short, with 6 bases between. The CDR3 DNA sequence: TGCGCCAGCAGCTACTTTTCCGGGGAGCTGTTTTTT. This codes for CASSYFSGELFF.

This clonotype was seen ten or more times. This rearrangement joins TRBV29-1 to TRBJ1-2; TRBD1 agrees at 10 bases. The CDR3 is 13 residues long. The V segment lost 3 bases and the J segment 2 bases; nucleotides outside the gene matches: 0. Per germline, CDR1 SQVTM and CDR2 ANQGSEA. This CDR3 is CSVEGQGNYGYTF. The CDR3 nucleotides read TGCAGCGTTGAGGGACAGGGGAACTATGGCTACACCTTC.

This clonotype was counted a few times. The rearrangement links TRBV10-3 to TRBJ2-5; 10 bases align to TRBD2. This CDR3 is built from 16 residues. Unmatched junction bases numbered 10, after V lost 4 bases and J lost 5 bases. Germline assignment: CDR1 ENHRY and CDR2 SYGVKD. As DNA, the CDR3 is TGTGCCATCAGTGTGACTAGCGGGCTGGGGGTGGAGACCCAGTACTTC. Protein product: CAISVTSGLGVETQYF.

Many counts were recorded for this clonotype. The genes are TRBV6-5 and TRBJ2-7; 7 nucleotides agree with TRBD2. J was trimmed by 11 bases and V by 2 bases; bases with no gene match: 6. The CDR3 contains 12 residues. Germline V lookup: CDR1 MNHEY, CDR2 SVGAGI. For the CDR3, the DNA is TGTGCCAGCAGTTACACTAGGGACTACGAGTACTTC. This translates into CASSYTRDYEYF.

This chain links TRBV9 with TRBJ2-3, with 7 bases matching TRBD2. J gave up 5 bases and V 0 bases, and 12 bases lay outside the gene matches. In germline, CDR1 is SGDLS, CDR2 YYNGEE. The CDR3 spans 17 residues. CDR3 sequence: CASSVVPDGRFRDTQYF. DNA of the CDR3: TGTGCCAGCAGCGTAGTTCCGGACGGGAGGTTCCGAGATACGCAGTATTTT.

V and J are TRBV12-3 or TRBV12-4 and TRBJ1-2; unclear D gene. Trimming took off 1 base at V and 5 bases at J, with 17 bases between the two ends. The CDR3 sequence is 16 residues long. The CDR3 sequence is CASSLGRIGPAYGYTF. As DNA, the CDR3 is TGTGCCAGCAGTTTAGGGCGCATCGGGCCAGCTTATGGCTACACCTTC.

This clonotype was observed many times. The CDR3 nucleotides read TGTGCCACCAGCGTCCGGTCCTACAATGAGCAGTTCTTC. This sequence encodes CATSVRSYNEQFF. The V gene is TRBV15, the J gene TRBJ2-1, with D uncertain. CDR1 is LNHNV and CDR2 is YYDKDF in the germline V gene (reference sequence). CDR3 length: 13 residues. Trimming left V 5 bases short and J 1 base short, with 6 bases between.

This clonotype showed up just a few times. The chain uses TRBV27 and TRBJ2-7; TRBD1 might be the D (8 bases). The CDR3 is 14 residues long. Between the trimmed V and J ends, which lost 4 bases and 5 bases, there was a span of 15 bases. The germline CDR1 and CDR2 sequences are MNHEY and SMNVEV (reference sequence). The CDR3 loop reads CASSSHRGRDEQYF. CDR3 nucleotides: TGTGCCAGCAGTTCACACAGGGGGAGGGACGAGCAGTACTTC.

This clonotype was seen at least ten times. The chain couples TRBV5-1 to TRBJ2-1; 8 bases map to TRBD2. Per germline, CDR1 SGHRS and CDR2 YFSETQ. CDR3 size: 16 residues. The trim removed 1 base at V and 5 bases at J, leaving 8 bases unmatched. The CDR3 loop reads CASSLYQTSADNEQFF. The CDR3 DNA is TGCGCCAGCAGCTTGTACCAGACTAGCGCCGACAATGAGCAGTTCTTC.

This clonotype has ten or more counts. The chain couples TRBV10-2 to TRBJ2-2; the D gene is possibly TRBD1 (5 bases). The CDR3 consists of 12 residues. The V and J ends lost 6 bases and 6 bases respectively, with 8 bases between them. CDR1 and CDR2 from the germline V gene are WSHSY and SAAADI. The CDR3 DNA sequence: TGCGCCAGCAGGGGGCCGGCCGGGGAGCTGTTTTTT. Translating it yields CASRGPAGELFF.

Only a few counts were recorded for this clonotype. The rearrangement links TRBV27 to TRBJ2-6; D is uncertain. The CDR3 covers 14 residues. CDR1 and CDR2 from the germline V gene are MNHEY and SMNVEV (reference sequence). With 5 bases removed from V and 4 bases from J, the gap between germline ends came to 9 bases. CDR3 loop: CASSIYVGANVLTF. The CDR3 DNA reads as TGTGCCAGCAGTATATACGTGGGGGCCAACGTCCTGACTTTC.

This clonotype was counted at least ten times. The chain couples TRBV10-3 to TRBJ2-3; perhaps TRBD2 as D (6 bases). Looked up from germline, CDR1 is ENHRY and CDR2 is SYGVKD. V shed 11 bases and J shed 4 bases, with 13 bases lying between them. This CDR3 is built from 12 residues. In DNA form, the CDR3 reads TGTGCCGCACGGGACTTCCCAGATACGCAGTATTTT. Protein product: CAARDFPDTQYF.

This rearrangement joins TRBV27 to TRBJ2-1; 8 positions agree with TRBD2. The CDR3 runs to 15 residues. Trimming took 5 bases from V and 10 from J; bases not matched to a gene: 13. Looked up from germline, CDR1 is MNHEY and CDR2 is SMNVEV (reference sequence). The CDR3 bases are TGTGCCAGCAGTCCCCGTTATAGCGGGACATTCGAGCAGTTCTTC. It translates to CASSPRYSGTFEQFF.

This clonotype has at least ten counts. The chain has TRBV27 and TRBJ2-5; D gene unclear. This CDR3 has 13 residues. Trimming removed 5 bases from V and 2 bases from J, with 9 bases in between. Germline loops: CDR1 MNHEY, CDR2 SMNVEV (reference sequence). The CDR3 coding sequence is TGTGCCAGCAGTACGCCCTCTCAAGAGACCCAGTACTTC. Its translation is CASSTPSQETQYF.